This T cell receptor beta chain appears in the sequencing data of a study of T cell responses to AZD1222 COVID-19 vaccine. Study-level results: Repertoires were obtained solely post-peak T cell response. Donors, mostly white British, included more females; clonal diversity was possibly underestimated. Recipients of AZD1222 seropositive at baseline numbered only 6 or 7. Spike-spanning, vaccine-associated CD4 TCRs were dominant at 160-218 and 743-854.

About this clone itself: Its antigen is unknown.

The protocol was immunoSEQ multiplex PCR, while the TCRdb copy is restricted to in-frame clones and leaves out a portion. The top ten hold 5% of the sample, which has 130,000 to 150,000 clones, under 95% seen once. This TCR was recovered from an adult in good health. The starting material was peripheral blood, obtained on day 0 of AZD1222 vaccination.

The CDR3 is CASSPGTQETQYF. In nucleotides, the CDR3 is TGTGCCAGCTCACCCGGGACACAAGAGACCCAGTACTTC. V is TRBV18 and J is TRBJ2-5, with a possible D match to TRBD1 (6 bases). Trimming shortened V by 3 bases and J by 2 bases, and 7 bases separated the two germline ends. The CDR3 is 13 amino acids. Germline values: CDR1 KGHSH, CDR2 LQKENI.